The T cell receptor (beta chain) described here comes from a study of blood T cell repertoires in COVID-19. Sequencing was performed with immunoSEQ multiplex PCR; in TCRdb, only in-frame clones are kept and a portion is missing. This sample carries some 200,000 clones, 70% to 90% of them seen once, and the ten largest clones take 2.5% to 3.5%. Trimming removed 5 bases from V and 7 bases from J; junction bases left unmatched: 10. Germline V gene lookup returns CDR1 LGHDT and CDR2 YNNKEL (reference sequence). The length of the CDR3 is 14 residues. Input material: peripheral blood. The J gene is TRBJ2-7, the V gene TRBV3-1 (or the pseudogene TRBV3-2), with 8 bases that match TRBD2. This receptor was identified in a man in his fifties or sixties who had recovered from COVID-19. The CDR3 DNA reads TGTGCCAGCAGCGAGGTAGCGGGAAAGTATGAGCAGTACTTC. Encoded protein: CASSEVAGKYEQYF.